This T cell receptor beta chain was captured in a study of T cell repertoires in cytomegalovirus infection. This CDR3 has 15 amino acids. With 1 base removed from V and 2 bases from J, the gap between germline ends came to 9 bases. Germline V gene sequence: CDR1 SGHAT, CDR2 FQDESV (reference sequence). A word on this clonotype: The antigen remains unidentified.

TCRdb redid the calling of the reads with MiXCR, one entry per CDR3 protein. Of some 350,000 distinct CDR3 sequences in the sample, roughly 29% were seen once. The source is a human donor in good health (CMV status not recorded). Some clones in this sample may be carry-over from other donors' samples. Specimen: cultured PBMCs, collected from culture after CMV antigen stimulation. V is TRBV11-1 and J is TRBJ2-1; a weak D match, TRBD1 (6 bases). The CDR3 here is CASSLGTGPYNEQFF. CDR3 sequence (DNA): TGTGCCAGCAGCTTAGGTACAGGGCCCTACAATGAGCAGTTCTTC.